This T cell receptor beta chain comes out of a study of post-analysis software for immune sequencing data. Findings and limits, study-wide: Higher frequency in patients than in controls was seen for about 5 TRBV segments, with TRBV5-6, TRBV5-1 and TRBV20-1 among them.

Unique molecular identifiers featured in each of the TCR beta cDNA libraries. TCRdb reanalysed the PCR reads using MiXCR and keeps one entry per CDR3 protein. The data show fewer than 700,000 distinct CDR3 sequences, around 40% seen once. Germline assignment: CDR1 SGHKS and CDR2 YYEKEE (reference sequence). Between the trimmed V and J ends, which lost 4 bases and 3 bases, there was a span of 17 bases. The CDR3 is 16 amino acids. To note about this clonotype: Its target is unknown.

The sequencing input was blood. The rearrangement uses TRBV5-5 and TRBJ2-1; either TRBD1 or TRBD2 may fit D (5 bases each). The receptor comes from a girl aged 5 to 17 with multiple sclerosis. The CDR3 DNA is TGTGCCAGCAGCCTTGGGGGAGCCCCGATCTACAATGAGCAGTTCTTC. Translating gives CASSLGGAPIYNEQFF.